This TCR beta chain was captured by sequencing in a study of cytomegalovirus exposure and HLA in healthy donors. Study-level information: A preliminary data release comprised roughly 85 million unique TCRs obtained from HLA-typed donors.

The germline V and J ends were trimmed by 1 base and 5 bases, with 11 bases remaining between them. Germline loops: CDR1 LNHNV, CDR2 YYDKDF (reference sequence). The CDR3 covers 14 residues. The study ran its PCR with 60 Vbeta and 13 Jbeta primers. Profiling relied on immunoSEQ multiplex PCR, and the TCRdb table lists in-frame clones only, not all of them. The sample carries approximately 83,000 clones, around 80% recorded once. General study results and limits: An analysis was carried out at a later point. It showed that HLA-associated TCR beta chains were more clonally expanded than equally common non-associated chains. Most CMV-associated TCR beta chains appeared HLA-restricted in a later analysis.

Concerning this clone itself: The antigen is unknown.

This TCR derives from a man aged 18 to 35 in good health and CMV-seronegative. Sequencing was performed on PBMCs. The chain has TRBV15 and TRBJ1-1; possibly TRBD1 for D (6 bases). CDR3 amino acids: CATSRGGGETEAFF. CDR3 bases: TGTGCCACCAGCAGAGGAGGGGGAGAGACTGAAGCTTTCTTT.